This T cell receptor (beta chain) comes out of a study of post-analysis software for immune sequencing data. cDNA libraries of TCR beta carried unique molecular identifiers. One entry per CDR3 protein, called by TCRdb with MiXCR from the PCR reads. The sample lists 350,000 to 450,000 distinct CDR3 sequences; less than 40% were seen once. As concerns this clonotype: At one of its ends the junction is not consistent with the germline gene, which may arise from a read error.

Material: blood. This TCR came from a girl aged 2 to 10 with multiple sclerosis.

The DNA of the CDR3 is TGTGTCAGCAGTGACAGCGGGGGGGGATCCTACAATGAGCAGTTCTTC. This encodes CVSSDSGGGSYNEQFF. The gene calls are TRBV6-4 and TRBJ2-1; the match to TRBD2 covers 10 bases. The germline V gene encodes CDR1 MRHNA and CDR2 SNTAGT. The CDR3 has 16 residues.